This T cell receptor beta chain came from a study of T cell responses to AZD1222 COVID-19 vaccine. About the research overall: Second-dose intervals near 4 or 12 weeks were combined.

A note on this clone: Antigen specificity is unknown.

Generated by immunoSEQ multiplex PCR, the TCRdb table keeps only in-frame clones and is missing some. The sample holds 100,000 to 150,000 clones, just under 95% seen once. The CDR3 has 14 amino acids. Trimming pared 6 bases from V and 3 bases from J, leaving 14 bases between. Germline lookup yields CDR1 MDHEN and CDR2 SYDVKM. General study findings and limits: There were vaccine-associated CD4 TCRs across spike, dominant at 160-218 and 743-854. Repertoire collection took place solely once the T cell response had peaked. Among those given AZD1222, only 6 or 7 were seropositive at baseline.

The gene calls are TRBV28 and TRBJ1-1; TRBD1 might be the D (6 bases). The material sequenced was peripheral blood, taken on day 0 of AZD1222 vaccination. The TCR comes from an adult in good health. The CDR3 region is CASRGGGGDTEAFF. For the CDR3, the DNA is TGTGCCAGCAGAGGGGGGGGAGGGGACACTGAAGCTTTCTTT.